This T cell receptor beta chain was identified during a study of blood T cell repertoires in COVID-19. Authors' data handling: Estimation of nucleated cell counts was performed using reference gene primer amplification. Method: immunoSEQ multiplex PCR; TCRdb's copy keeps in-frame clones and lacks some. D and trimming come from the DNA, and the V and J calls and clone size come from that table. The data hold approximately 300,000 clones, with 90% observed a single time. Trimming at V came to 0 bases and at J to 6 bases, leaving 4 bases not matched to a gene. Germline loops: CDR1 LGHNA, CDR2 YSLEER. This CDR3 region has 15 residues. This clone has just a few counts. Participants were aged about 18 to 90 years, lived in roughly 25 US areas, and enrolled virtually.

Sequenced sample: PBMCs or T cells enriched from blood (not recorded which). The chain is built from TRBV4-3 and TRBJ1-4; 7 nucleotides align to TRBD1. This clonotype was obtained from a man in his fifties or sixties who had recovered from COVID-19. This CDR3 is CASSQEDRRDEKLFF. DNA for the CDR3: TGCGCCAGCAGCCAAGAGGACAGGAGAGATGAAAAACTGTTTTTT.